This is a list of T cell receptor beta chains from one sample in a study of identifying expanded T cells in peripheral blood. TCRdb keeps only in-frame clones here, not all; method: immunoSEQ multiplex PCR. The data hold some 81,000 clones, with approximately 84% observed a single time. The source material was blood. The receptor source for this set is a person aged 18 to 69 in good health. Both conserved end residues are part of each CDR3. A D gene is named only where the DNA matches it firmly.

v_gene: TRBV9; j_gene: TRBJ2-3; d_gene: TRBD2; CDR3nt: TGTGCCAGCAGCGTAGTAGCGGGGGCTAGCACAGATACGCAGTATTTT; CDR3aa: CASSVVAGASTDTQYF
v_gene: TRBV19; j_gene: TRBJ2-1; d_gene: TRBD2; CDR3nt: TGTGCCAGTAGTTCGTGGACTAGCGAATACAATGAGCAGTTCTTC; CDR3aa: CASSSWTSEYNEQFF
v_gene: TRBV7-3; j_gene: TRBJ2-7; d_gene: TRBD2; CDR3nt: TGTGCCAGCAGCTTAGCGGGAGGGGCCCCCTACGAGCAGTACTTC; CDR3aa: CASSLAGGAPYEQYF
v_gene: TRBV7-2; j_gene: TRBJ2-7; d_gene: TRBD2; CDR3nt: TGTGCCAGCAGGGTGACAGCGGGAGAGTACGAGCAGTACTTC; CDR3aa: CASRVTAGEYEQYF
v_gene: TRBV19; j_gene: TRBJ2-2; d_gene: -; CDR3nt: TGTGCCAGTAGTACCCCAAACACCGGGGAGCTGTTTTTT; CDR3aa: CASSTPNTGELFF
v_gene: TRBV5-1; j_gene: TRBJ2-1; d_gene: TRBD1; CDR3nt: TGCGCCAGCAGCATGGGACAGGGTTCCTACAATGAGCAGTTCTTC; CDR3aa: CASSMGQGSYNEQFF
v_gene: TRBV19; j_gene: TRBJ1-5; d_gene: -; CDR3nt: TGTGCCAGTAGTATGGGGGCGCAGATCGATCAGCCCCAGCATTTT; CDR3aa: CASSMGAQIDQPQHF
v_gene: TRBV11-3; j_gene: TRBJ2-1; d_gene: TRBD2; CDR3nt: TGTGCCAGCAGCTTAGGCGGGAGGAGCTCCTACAATGAGCAGTTCTTC; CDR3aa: CASSLGGRSSYNEQFF
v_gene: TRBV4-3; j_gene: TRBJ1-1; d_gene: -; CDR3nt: TGCGCCAGCAGCCAGGCCAGGGTTGGGACTGAAGCTTTCTTT; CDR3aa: CASSQARVGTEAFF
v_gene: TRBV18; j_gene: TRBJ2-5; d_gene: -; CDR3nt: TGTGCCAGCTCACCGGGGGAGACCCAGTACTTC; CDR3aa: CASSPGETQYF
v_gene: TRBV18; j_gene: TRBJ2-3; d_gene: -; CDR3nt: TGTGCCAGCTCACCACTTCCAGGGCCAGCGACAGATACGCAGTATTTT; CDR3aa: CASSPLPGPATDTQYF
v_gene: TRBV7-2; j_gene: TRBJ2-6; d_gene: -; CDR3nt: TGTGCCAGCAGCTTAGACACCTCTGGGGCCAACGTCCTGACTTTC; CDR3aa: CASSLDTSGANVLTF
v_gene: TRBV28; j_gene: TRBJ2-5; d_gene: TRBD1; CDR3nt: TGTGCCAGCAGTTTAAGCGCCCCGACAGGGAGTCAAGAGACCCAGTACTTC; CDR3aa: CASSLSAPTGSQETQYF
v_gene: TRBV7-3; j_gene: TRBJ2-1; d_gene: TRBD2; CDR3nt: TGTGCCAGCAGCTTTTGGGCGGGAGGAATTGAGAATGAGCAGTTCTTC; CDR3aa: CASSFWAGGIENEQFF
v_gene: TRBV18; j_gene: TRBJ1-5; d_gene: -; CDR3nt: TGTGCCAGCTCACCAGGCGGTCAGCCCCAGCATTTT; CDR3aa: CASSPGGQPQHF